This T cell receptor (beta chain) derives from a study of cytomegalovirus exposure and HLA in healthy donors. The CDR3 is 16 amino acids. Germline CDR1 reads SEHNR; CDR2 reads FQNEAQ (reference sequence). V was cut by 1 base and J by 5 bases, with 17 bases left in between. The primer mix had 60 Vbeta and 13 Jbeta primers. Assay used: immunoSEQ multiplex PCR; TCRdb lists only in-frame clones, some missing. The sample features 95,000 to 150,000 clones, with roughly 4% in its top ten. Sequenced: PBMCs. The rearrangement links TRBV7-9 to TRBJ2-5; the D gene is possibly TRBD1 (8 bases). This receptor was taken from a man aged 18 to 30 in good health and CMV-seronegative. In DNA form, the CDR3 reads TGTGCCAGCAGCTTAGACCGGACAGGGAGGGTGGAGACCCAGTACTTC. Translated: CASSLDRTGRVETQYF.